This T cell receptor beta chain was identified during a study of regulatory T cells in long-lasting Graves disease (dated by TCRdb to the early 2020s). For context, the study as a whole: Persistent Graves' disease meant more than 5 years of antithyroid drug treatment with TSH receptor autoantibodies that stayed positive. Patients with persistent Graves' disease were compared with patients with newly diagnosed Graves' disease using TCR sequencing and RNA sequencing of peripheral blood. The study was conducted in China and was registered as a clinical trial. A total of 33 samples underwent TCR sequencing, from 13 patients with persistent Graves' disease and some 20 patients with newly diagnosed Graves' disease. On average, persistent Graves' disease patients in the clinical cohort had been on antithyroid drugs for around ten years.

The intended sense of this specimen's time point label: persistent/refractory GD, antithyroid drugs over 5 years with positive TRAb. For both TCR sequencing and RNA sequencing, RNA was extracted from PBMCs in TRIzol. The diagnosis of Graves' disease was made according to American Thyroid Association guidelines. Patients were recruited from an endocrinology department in Xi'an, China. Each patient gave around 9 milliliters of peripheral blood, collected in an EDTA anticoagulant tube. Ficoll Paque Plus density gradient separation was used to isolate PBMCs, and no further T cell sorting was done. An Agilent 2100 Bioanalyzer and agarose gel were used to check RNA quality, while a NanoDrop 2000 measured RNA concentration. To prepare the library, multiplex PCR was applied. Sequencing used an Illumina HiSeq 4000. To build TCR beta libraries, CDR3 regions were amplified by Arm-PCR using iRepertoire HTBI primers. PCR products were gel purified before sequencing. Turning to the authors' computational methods: Across samples, fewer than 70 TRBV and 12 to 15 TRBJ segments were identified and used for gene usage analysis of CDR3 amino acid clonotypes. COPE and FqMerger were used to merge filtered high-quality paired reads into contigs. BLAST was used to align contigs to the IMGT TRBV, TRBD and TRBJ reference genes, and CDR3 was defined following IMGT. Highly expanded clones were defined as clonotypes with a frequency above 0.1%. Shannon entropy was used to measure repertoire diversity, and the Gini coefficient was used to measure V-J evenness. Public clonotypes were defined as clonotypes shared by more than one individual. TCRdb redid the processing of the public reads, applying fastp at Q25 and MiXCR, and retained in-frame beta chains. When rows share a CDR3 protein, they turn into one entry using the most common DNA and genes. These V and J calls originate from TCRdb's pipeline instead of the authors' own analysis. Here the sample has about 430,000 distinct CDR3 sequences; roughly 23% occur a single time. The top ten hold around 15% of the sample.

There are 15 amino acids in the CDR3, from cysteine to phenylalanine inclusive. The retained sequence is limited to the CDR3, 45 bases, with the frame set at the first base. Germline trimming amounts to 4 bases on V and 7 bases on J, with 15 as the count of junction bases outside the gene matches. Taken from the germline V gene, the CDR1 and CDR2 loops are SQVTM and ANQGSEA. Overall study outcomes, separate from this receptor: Compared with newly diagnosed patients, persistent Graves' disease patients had lower TCR Shannon entropy and fewer highly expanded clones, which suggests clonal expansion. The study examined only peripheral blood because the primary lesion, thyroid tissue, could not be accessed. Preferential use of TRBV28, TRBJ1-2 and TRBJ2-5 was observed in persistent disease, whereas TRBV20-1 and TRBJ2-1 were favored in newly diagnosed disease. Only the TCR beta chain was sequenced and analyzed. Patients with persistent disease shared more public clonotypes (around 3,000) than newly diagnosed patients did (about 1,000). As a limitation, the authors acknowledged that the small sample size may reduce accuracy.

Notes on this clonotype: Its antigen remains undetermined. No per-base quality is available; no much larger clone lies one base away.

The sequence joins TRBV29-1 to TRBJ2-5, with 7 middle bases fitting TRBD1. The sample in question was peripheral blood mononuclear cells (PBMCs), obtained when the disease was refractory, from a patient treated with antithyroid drugs. The clonotype originates from a female donor with Graves disease. The CDR3 reads CSVGSPGQEVRTQYF. Read as DNA, the sequence is TGCAGCGTTGGGTCCCCAGGACAGGAGGTGAGGACCCAGTACTTC.